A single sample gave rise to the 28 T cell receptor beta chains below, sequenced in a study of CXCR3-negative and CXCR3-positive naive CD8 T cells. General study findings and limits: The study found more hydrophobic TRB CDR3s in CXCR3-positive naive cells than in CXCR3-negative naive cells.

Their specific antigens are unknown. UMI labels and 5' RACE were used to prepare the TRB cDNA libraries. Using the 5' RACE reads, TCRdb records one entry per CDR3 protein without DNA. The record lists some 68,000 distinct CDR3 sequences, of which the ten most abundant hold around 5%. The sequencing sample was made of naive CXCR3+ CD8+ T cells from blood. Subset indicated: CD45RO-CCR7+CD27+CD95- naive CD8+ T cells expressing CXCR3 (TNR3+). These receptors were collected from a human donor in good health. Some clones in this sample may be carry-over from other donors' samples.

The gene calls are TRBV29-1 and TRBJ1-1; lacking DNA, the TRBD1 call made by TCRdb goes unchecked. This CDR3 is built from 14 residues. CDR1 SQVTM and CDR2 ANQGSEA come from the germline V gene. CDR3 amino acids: CSVDSQGSNTEAFF. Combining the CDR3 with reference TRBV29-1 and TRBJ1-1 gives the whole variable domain SAVISQKPSRDICQRGTSLTIQCQVDSQVTMMFWYRQQPGQSLTLIATANQGSEATYESGFVIDKFPISRPNLTFSTLTVSNMSPEDSSIYLCSVDSQGSNTEAFFGQGTRLTVV.

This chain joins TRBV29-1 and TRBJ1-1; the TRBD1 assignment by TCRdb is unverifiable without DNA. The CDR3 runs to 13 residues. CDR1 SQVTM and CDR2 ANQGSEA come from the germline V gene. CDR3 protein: CSAFDRGGTEAFF. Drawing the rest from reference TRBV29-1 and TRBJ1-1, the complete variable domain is SAVISQKPSRDICQRGTSLTIQCQVDSQVTMMFWYRQQPGQSLTLIATANQGSEATYESGFVIDKFPISRPNLTFSTLTVSNMSPEDSSIYLCSAFDRGGTEAFFGQGTRLTVV.

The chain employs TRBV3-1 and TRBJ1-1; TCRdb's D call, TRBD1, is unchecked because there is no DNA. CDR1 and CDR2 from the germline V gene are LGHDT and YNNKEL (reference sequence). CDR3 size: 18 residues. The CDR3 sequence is CASSQDPSRTRRNTEAFF.

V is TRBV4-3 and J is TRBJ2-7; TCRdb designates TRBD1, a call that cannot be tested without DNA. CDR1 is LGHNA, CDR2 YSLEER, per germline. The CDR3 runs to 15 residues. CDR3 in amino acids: CASSHSAGDTYEQYF.

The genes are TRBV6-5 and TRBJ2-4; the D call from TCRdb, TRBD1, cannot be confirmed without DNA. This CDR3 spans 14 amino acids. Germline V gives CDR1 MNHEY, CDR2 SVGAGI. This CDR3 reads CASSIAGAKNIQYF.

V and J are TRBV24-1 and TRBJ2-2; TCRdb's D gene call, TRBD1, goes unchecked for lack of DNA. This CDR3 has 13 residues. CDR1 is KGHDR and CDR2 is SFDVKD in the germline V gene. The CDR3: CATKTGSTGELFF.

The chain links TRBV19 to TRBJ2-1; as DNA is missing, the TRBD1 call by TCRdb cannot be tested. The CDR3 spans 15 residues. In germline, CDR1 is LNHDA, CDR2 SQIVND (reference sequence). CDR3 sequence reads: CASSIGAPSYNEQFF. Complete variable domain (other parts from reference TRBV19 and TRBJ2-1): DGGITQSPKYLFRKEGQNVTLSCEQNLNHDAMYWYRQDPGQGLRLIYYSQIVNDFQKGDIAEGYSVSREKKESFPLTVTSAQKNPTAFYLCASSIGAPSYNEQFFGPGTRLTVL.

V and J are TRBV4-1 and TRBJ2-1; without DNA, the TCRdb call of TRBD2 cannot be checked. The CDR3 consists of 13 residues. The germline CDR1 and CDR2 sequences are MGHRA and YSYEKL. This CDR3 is CASSQGPGDEQFF.

CDR3 sequence: CASSEYWDSSYEQYF. The V call is TRBV2, the J call TRBJ2-7; TCRdb selects TRBD1, and the lack of DNA leaves this call unchecked. In germline, CDR1 is SNHLY, CDR2 FYNNEI. The CDR3 sequence is 15 residues long.

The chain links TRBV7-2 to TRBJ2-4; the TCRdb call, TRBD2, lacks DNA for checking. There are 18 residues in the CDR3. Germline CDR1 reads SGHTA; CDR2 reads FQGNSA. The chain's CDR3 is CASSLVVGAGGRQGIQYF.

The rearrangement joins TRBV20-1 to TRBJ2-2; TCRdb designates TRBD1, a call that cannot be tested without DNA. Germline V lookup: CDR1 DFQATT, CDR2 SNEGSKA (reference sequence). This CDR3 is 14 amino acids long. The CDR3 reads CSAGAVSNTGELFF.

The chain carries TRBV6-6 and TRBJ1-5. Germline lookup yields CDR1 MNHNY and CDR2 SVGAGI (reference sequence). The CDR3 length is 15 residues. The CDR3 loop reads CASSPQTYSNQPQHF.

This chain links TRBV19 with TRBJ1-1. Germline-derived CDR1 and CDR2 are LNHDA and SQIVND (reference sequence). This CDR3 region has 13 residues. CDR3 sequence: CASSISGNTEAFF.

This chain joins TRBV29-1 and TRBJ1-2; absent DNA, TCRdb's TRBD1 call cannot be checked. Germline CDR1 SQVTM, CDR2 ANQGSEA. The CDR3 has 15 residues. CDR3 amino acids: CSAPLPGTGGYGYTF.

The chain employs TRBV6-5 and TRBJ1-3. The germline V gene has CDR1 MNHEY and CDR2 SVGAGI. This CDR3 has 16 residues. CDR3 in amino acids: CASSYSMEHSGNTIYF.

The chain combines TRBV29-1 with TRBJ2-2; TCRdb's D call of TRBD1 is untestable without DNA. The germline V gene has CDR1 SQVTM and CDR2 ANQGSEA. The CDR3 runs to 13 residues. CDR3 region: CSATGGHTGELFF.

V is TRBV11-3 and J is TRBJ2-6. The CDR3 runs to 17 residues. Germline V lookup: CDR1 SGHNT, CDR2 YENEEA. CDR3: CASFRGSPGPGANVLTF.

CDR3 sequence reads: CASSQDWDWETGELFF. The rearrangement uses TRBV14 and TRBJ2-2; as DNA is missing, the TRBD1 call by TCRdb cannot be tested. CDR3 length equals 16 residues. Germline CDR1 and CDR2: SGHDN and FVKESK.

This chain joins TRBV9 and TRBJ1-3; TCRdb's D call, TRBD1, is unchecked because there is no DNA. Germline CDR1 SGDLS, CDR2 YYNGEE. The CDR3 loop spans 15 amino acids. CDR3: CASSPGGVPGNTIYF.

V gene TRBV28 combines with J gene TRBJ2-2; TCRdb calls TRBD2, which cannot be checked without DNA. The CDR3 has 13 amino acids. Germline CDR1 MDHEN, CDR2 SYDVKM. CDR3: CASSPSLRGELFF.

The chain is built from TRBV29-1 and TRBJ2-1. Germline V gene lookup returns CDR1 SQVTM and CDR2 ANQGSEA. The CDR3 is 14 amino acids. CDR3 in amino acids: CSVVGTLSYNEQFF.

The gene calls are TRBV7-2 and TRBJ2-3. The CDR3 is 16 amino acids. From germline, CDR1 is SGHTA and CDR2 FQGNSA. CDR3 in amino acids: CASSLGVATLTDTQYF.

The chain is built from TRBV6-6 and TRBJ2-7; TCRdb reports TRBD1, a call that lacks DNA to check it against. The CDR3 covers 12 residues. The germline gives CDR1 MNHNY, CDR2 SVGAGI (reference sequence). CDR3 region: CTSSPGSLEQYF.

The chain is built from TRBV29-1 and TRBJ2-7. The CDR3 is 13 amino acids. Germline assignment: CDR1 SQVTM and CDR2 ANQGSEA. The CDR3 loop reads CSVEVVTSYEQYF.

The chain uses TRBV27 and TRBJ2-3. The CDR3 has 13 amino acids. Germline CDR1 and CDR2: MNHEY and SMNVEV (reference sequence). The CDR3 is CASSFGVADTQYF.

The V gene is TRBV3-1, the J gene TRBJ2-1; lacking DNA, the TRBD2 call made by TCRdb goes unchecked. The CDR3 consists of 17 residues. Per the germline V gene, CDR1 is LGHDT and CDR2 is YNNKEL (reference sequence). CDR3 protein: CASSQDWVGAGVNEQFF.

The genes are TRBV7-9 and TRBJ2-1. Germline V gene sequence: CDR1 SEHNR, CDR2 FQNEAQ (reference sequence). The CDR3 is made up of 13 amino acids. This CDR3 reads CASSLGAANEQFF.

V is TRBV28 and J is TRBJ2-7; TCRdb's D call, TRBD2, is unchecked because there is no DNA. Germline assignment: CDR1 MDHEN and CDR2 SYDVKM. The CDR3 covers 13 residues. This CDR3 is CASSPGLNYEQYF.